This T cell receptor beta chain was retrieved from a study of blood T cell repertoires in COVID-19. Across the study: Samples of COVID-19 (acute and convalescent) were obtained from the United States, Italy and Spain. Nucleic acid was either cDNA or gDNA, and it came from T cells, B-cell-depleted T cells, or PBMCs.

Original processing notes: Reference gene primer amplification in the assay estimated nucleated cell counts. Produced via immunoSEQ multiplex PCR; TCRdb's table is partial and in-frame only. V and J calls and clone size are as listed in that table; D and trimming were resolved from the DNA. Seen here are some 120,000 clones, approximately 71% observed once, and the top ten hold approximately 2%. Germline V gene sequence: CDR1 SEHNR, CDR2 FQNEAQ (reference sequence). With 3 bases clipped from V and 4 bases from J, the junction kept 6 bases outside the gene matches. This CDR3 has 15 amino acids. This clone was counted only a few times.

This receptor was identified in an older woman with acute or convalescent COVID-19. Sequenced material: peripheral blood. V is TRBV7-9 and J is TRBJ2-1; 7 nucleotides line up with TRBD1. Here the CDR3 DNA reads TGTGCCAGCAGCTTCCCGGGACAGAAATACAATGAGCAGTTCTTC. Protein product: CASSFPGQKYNEQFF.